This T cell receptor (beta chain) was sequenced during a study of regulatory T cells in long-lasting Graves disease. Time point in this sample: newly diagnosed GD, antithyroid drugs for less than 3 months. Following extraction of RNA from PBMCs, that RNA was used to make the TCR library. CDR3 regions were amplified by Arm-PCR using iRepertoire HTBI primers to build TCR beta libraries. TCRdb called the multiplex PCR reads again in MiXCR, with one record for every CDR3 protein. Here the sample spans some 490,000 distinct CDR3 sequences, 12% being singletons. In addition, the sample was reused for a study of T cells in Graves' hyperthyroidism and ophthalmopathy.

The specimen was peripheral blood mononuclear cells (PBMCs), collected at new diagnosis, from a patient treated with antithyroid drugs. This clonotype was sampled from a woman in her twenties or thirties with Graves disease.

CDR3 residues: CSARDSGVGKTEAFF. The CDR3, as DNA: TGCAGTGCTAGAGATTCCGGGGTGGGGAAAACTGAAGCTTTCTTT. V gene TRBV20-1 combines with J gene TRBJ1-1; D unclear. Germline CDR1 is DFQATT and CDR2 is SNEGSKA (reference sequence). The germline V and J ends were trimmed by 0 bases and 5 bases, with 16 bases remaining between them. The CDR3 is made up of 15 amino acids.